Shown below are 8 T cell receptor beta chains from a single sample sequenced in a study of human T cells and chemical hapten exposure. Specified time point: patch test 2, 6 weeks after DPC sensitization. As to treatment: therapeutic diphenylcyclopropenone sensitization with weekly scalp DPC. TCRdb reanalysed the RACE reads using MiXCR and keeps one entry per CDR3 protein. Here the sample spans some 350,000 distinct CDR3 sequences, about 6% being singletons. The starting material was whole blood, obtained in connection with sensitization to the hapten diphenylcyclopropenone (DPC). Receptors were obtained from a woman aged 18 to 35 with alopecia areata. Some clones in this sample may be carry-over from other donors' samples.

In its sample, this clonotype was seen many times. This chain links TRBV6-5 with TRBJ2-7; TRBD2 is a possible D gene (6 bases). Germline values: CDR1 MNHEY, CDR2 SVGAGI. This CDR3 is built from 15 residues. Trimming took 2 bases from V and 3 from J, leaving 14 bases between them. CDR3 nucleotides: TGTGCCAGCAGTTACGACCGTTCGGGGGTCTACGAGCAGTACTTC. Protein product: CASSYDRSGVYEQYF.

The V call is TRBV6-5, the J call TRBJ1-1, with 8 nucleotides matching TRBD1. There are 14 residues in the CDR3. Germline V gene lookup returns CDR1 MNHEY and CDR2 SVGAGI. With V trimmed by 4 bases and J by 3 bases, 4 bases remained unmatched. This CDR3 is CASSWTGTDTEAFF. The DNA for the CDR3 is TGTGCCAGCAGTTGGACAGGGACGGACACTGAAGCTTTCTTT.

This clonotype has more than one count but fewer than ten. This chain joins TRBV7-9 and TRBJ2-5; D might be TRBD2 (7 bases). V was cut by 0 bases and J by 1 base, with 15 bases left in between. This CDR3 comprises 17 residues. The germline V gene encodes CDR1 SEHNR and CDR2 FQNEAQ (reference sequence). CDR3 sequence: CASSLASGGGPQETQYF. The CDR3 nucleotides are TGTGCCAGCAGCTTAGCGAGCGGCGGGGGCCCCCAAGAGACCCAGTACTTC.

Concerning this clonotype: A much larger clone sits a single nucleotide away, making a read error possible. V usage is TRBV5-1 and J usage is TRBJ1-1; TRBD1 matches 7 bases. CDR3 length equals 14 residues. CDR1 and CDR2 from the germline V gene are SGHRS and YFSETQ. The CDR3 is CASSSGQMVTVAFF. The CDR3 DNA follows: TGCGCCAGCAGCTCGGGACAGATGGTTACTGTAGCTTTCTTT.

There are many counts of this clonotype. J is TRBJ1-2 and V is TRBV6-2 or TRBV6-3; possible D gene TRBD1, 6 bases. Germline V gene lookup returns CDR1 MNHEY and CDR2 SVGEGT. V lost 6 bases and J lost 2, with 10 bases in between. CDR3 length equals 13 residues. The CDR3 bases are TGTGCCAGCAGCGGACAGCGCAACTATGGCTACACCTTC. Protein product: CASSGQRNYGYTF.

The chain combines TRBV6-2 or TRBV6-3 with TRBJ1-5; possibly TRBD1 for D (6 bases). Trimming removed 8 bases at V and 7 bases at J, with 15 bases between. This CDR3 spans 13 amino acids. The germline V gene has CDR1 MNHEY and CDR2 SVGEGT. CDR3 nucleotides: TGTGCCAGCGTTTCAACAGGGAACCAGCCCCAGCATTTT. It yields the protein CASVSTGNQPQHF.

This clonotype was detected a few times. The rearrangement uses TRBV5-6 and TRBJ2-1; D possibly corresponds to TRBD2 (6 bases). Germline lookup yields CDR1 SGHDT and CDR2 YYEEEE. This CDR3 contains 11 residues. Trimming took 3 bases from V and 13 from J, leaving 11 bases between them. CDR3 amino acids: CASSSGVSQFF. In DNA, the CDR3 is TGTGCCAGCAGCTCGGGGGTCTCTCAGTTCTTC.

In this sample, this clonotype turned up a few times. The chain recombines TRBV7-2 with TRBJ1-1; 9 bases align to TRBD1. The CDR3 consists of 14 residues. V was pared by 10 bases and J by 0 bases, with 6 bases of the junction left unmatched. Germline V gene lookup returns CDR1 SGHTA and CDR2 FQGNSA. CDR3 in DNA: TGTGCCATCGCGGGACAGGGTATGAACACTGAAGCTTTCTTT. Its translation: CAIAGQGMNTEAFF. The full variable domain, rest sourced from reference TRBV7-2 and TRBJ1-1, is GAGVSQSPSNKVTEKGKDVELRCDPISGHTALYWYRQSLGQGLEFLIYFQGNSAPDKSGLPSDRFSAERTGGSVSTLTIQRTQQEDSAVYLCAIAGQGMNTEAFFGQGTRLTVV.